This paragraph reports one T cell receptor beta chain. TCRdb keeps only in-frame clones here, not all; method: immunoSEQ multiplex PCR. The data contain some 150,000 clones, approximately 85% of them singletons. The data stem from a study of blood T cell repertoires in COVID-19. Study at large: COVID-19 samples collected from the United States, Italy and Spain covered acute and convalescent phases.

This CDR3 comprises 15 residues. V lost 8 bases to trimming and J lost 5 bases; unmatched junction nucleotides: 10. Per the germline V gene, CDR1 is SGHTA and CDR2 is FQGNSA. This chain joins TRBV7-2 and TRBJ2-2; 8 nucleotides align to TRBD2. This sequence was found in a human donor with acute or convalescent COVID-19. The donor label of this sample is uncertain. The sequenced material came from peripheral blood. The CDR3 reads CASSLASGPTGELFF. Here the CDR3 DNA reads TGTGCCAGCTCCTTGGCTAGCGGGCCGACCGGGGAGCTGTTTTTT.